What follows are 4 T cell receptor beta chains derived from one specimen sequenced in a study of cytomegalovirus exposure and HLA in healthy donors (TCRdb year 2017). Library method: the immunoSEQ multiplex PCR assay. For the multiplex PCR, a mixture combining 60 forward primers for TCR Vbeta segments and 13 reverse primers for TCR Jbeta segments was used. TCRdb obtained this table from immuneACCESS and retained in-frame rearrangements with V and J assigned. These tables miss some clones; where compared with another copy, unresolved V genes account for less than half of the shortfall, and the remainder is unexplained. The sample profile shows about 110,000 clones; around 80% of them were found once. 2.5% of the sample is in the top ten clones. The material sequenced was PBMCs. The receptors stem from a man aged 35 to 55 in good health and CMV-seronegative.

The chain combines TRBV9 with TRBJ2-3; tentative D call: TRBD2 (5 bases). CDR1 is SGDLS, CDR2 YYNGEE, per germline. Trimming pared 0 bases from V and 5 bases from J, leaving 13 bases between. The CDR3 is 15 residues long. In nucleotides, the CDR3 is TGTGCCAGCAGCGTAGCTGACGGGCGGGTAGATACGCAGTATTTT. It yields the protein CASSVADGRVDTQYF.

The genes are TRBV9 and TRBJ2-3; 9 positions agree with TRBD2. The V gene's germline CDR1 is SGDLS and CDR2 YYNGEE. After removal of 0 bases from V and 1 base from J, the junction contained 0 bases not matched to a gene. The CDR3 is made up of 15 amino acids. CDR3 in DNA: TGTGCCAGCAGCGTAGTAGCGGGGGGCACAGATACGCAGTATTTT. This sequence encodes CASSVVAGGTDTQYF.

V and J are TRBV6-5 and TRBJ1-2; D gene uncertain. Trimming removed 0 bases at V and 7 bases at J, with 9 bases between. Germline CDR1 reads MNHEY; CDR2 reads SVGAGI. The CDR3 sequence is 13 residues long. DNA of the CDR3: TGTGCCAGCAGTTACTCCGTACGACTTGGCTACACCTTC. Translation: CASSYSVRLGYTF.

This clone was detected a few times. The J gene is TRBJ2-2, the V gene TRBV4-1, with D unresolved. With 1 base removed from V and 5 bases from J, the gap between germline ends came to 11 bases. Germline V CDR1 and CDR2: MGHRA, YSYEKL. The CDR3 contains 15 residues. The CDR3 loop is CASSQAERSTGELFF. DNA for the CDR3: TGCGCCAGCAGCCAAGCCGAGAGATCAACCGGGGAGCTGTTTTTT.